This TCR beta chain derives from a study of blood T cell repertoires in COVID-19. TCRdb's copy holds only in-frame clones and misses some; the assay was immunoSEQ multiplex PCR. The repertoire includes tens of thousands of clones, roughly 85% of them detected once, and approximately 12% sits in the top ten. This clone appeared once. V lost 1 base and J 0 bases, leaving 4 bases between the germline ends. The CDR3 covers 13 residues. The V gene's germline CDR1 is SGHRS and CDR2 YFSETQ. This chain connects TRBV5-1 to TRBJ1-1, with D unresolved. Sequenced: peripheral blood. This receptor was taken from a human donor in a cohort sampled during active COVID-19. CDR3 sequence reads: CASSLTVNTEAFF. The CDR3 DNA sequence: TGCGCCAGCAGCTTGACAGTGAACACTGAAGCTTTCTTT.